A selection of T cell receptor beta chains follows, all from one sample in a study of shared clonotypes between healthy human individuals. TCRdb's table, derived via immunoSEQ multiplex PCR, lists solely in-frame clones and lacks some. In the table there are 2.3 million or so clones, approximately 93% of which are singletons. Material for sequencing was naive CD4+ T cells from PBMCs. The receptors stem from a man aged 18 to 29 in good health. Some clones in this sample may be carry-over from other donors' samples. The CDR3 runs from the conserved cysteine through the conserved F or W. A D gene is named only where the DNA matches it firmly. Size values are once, few and many counts, or a class for expanded clones, and some rows have none.

v_gene: TRBV4-2; d_gene: -; j_gene: TRBJ2-2; abundance: -; CDR3nt: TGTGCCAGCAGCCAAGGACCCCGGGCCTTAAAAAACACCGGGGAGCTGTTTTTT; CDR3aa: CASSQGPRALKNTGELFF
v_gene: TRBV28; d_gene: -; j_gene: TRBJ2-7; abundance: -; CDR3nt: TGTGCCAGCAGTTTGGTCAGGGTGGGTCCCTACGAGCAGTACTTC; CDR3aa: CASSLVRVGPYEQYF
v_gene: TRBV5-1; d_gene: -; j_gene: TRBJ2-7; abundance: -; CDR3nt: TGCGCCAGCAGTTCCGGGACTTATTATTACGAGCAGTACTTC; CDR3aa: CASSSGTYYYEQYF
v_gene: TRBV2; d_gene: TRBD1; j_gene: TRBJ2-7; abundance: -; CDR3nt: TGTGCCAGCCTTAAGGACAGGGGGATCTACGAGCAGTACTTC; CDR3aa: CASLKDRGIYEQYF
v_gene: TRBV28; d_gene: -; j_gene: TRBJ2-5; abundance: -; CDR3nt: TGTGCCAGCAACCTAGGGGGGAGGGCCTTGGAGACCCAGTACTTC; CDR3aa: CASNLGGRALETQYF
v_gene: TRBV28; d_gene: TRBD1; j_gene: TRBJ1-2; abundance: -; CDR3nt: TGTGCCAGCAGGGCTGGAGGGACAGGGATACGCGGCTACACCTTC; CDR3aa: CASRAGGTGIRGYTF
v_gene: TRBV19; d_gene: -; j_gene: TRBJ1-2; abundance: -; CDR3nt: TGTGCCAGTAGTTGGTCGGGGGCCTATGGCTACACCTTC; CDR3aa: CASSWSGAYGYTF
v_gene: TRBV2; d_gene: TRBD1; j_gene: TRBJ2-1; abundance: -; CDR3nt: TGTGCCAGCAGTCCCCCGGGACAGAGATACAATGAGCAGTTCTTC; CDR3aa: CASSPPGQRYNEQFF
v_gene: TRBV7-3; d_gene: TRBD2; j_gene: TRBJ2-1; abundance: once; CDR3nt: TGTGCCAGCAGCCCCGGGGGGTCCTACAATGAGCAGTTCTTC; CDR3aa: CASSPGGSYNEQFF
v_gene: TRBV4-2; d_gene: TRBD2; j_gene: TRBJ2-3; abundance: -; CDR3nt: TGTGCCAGCAGCCAAACTAGCGGGGACACAGATACGCAGTATTTT; CDR3aa: CASSQTSGDTDTQYF
v_gene: TRBV6-5; d_gene: -; j_gene: TRBJ1-5; abundance: -; CDR3nt: TGTGCCACCTCTCAGTGGGGAGACAATCAGCCCCAGCATTTT; CDR3aa: CATSQWGDNQPQHF
v_gene: TRBV6-5; d_gene: -; j_gene: TRBJ2-6; abundance: -; CDR3nt: TGTGCCAGCAGAAACCCCGGGGCTGGGGCCAACGTCCTGACTTTC; CDR3aa: CASRNPGAGANVLTF
v_gene: TRBV4-2; d_gene: -; j_gene: TRBJ2-2; abundance: -; CDR3nt: TGTGCCAGCAGCCAAGAGTGGGTAACGGCCAACACCGGGGAGCTGTTTTTT; CDR3aa: CASSQEWVTANTGELFF
v_gene: TRBV7-3; d_gene: TRBD2; j_gene: TRBJ2-1; abundance: -; CDR3nt: TGTGCCAGCAGCTTCTTCCCAGCGGGAGGAGAAAGCTCCTACAATGAGCAGTTCTTC; CDR3aa: CASSFFPAGGESSYNEQFF
v_gene: TRBV19; d_gene: -; j_gene: TRBJ1-1; abundance: once; CDR3nt: TGTGCCAGTAACATAGAGATTGGGGTAGCTTTCTTT; CDR3aa: CASNIEIGVAFF
v_gene: TRBV5-6; d_gene: TRBD2; j_gene: TRBJ2-7; abundance: -; CDR3nt: TGTGCCAGCAGCTGGGGCGGGACTAGCGCTACCTACGAGCAGTACTTC; CDR3aa: CASSWGGTSATYEQYF
v_gene: TRBV30; d_gene: -; j_gene: TRBJ1-1; abundance: -; CDR3nt: TGTGCCTGGCTGGGACAGAACACTGAAGCTTTCTTT; CDR3aa: CAWLGQNTEAFF
v_gene: TRBV7-2; d_gene: -; j_gene: TRBJ2-3; abundance: -; CDR3nt: TGTGCCAGCAGCTTCAAACGGGAGTGGCGCCCAGATACGCAGTATTTT; CDR3aa: CASSFKREWRPDTQYF
v_gene: TRBV6-6; d_gene: -; j_gene: TRBJ2-1; abundance: -; CDR3nt: TGTGCCAGCAGTTACTCAGGGGCCTACAATGAGCAGTTCTTC; CDR3aa: CASSYSGAYNEQFF
v_gene: TRBV7-9; d_gene: TRBD1; j_gene: TRBJ1-4; abundance: -; CDR3nt: TGTGCCAGCAGCTCACGCCGGGACAGGAGTGAAAAACTGTTTTTT; CDR3aa: CASSSRRDRSEKLFF
v_gene: TRBV5-1; d_gene: -; j_gene: TRBJ1-4; abundance: -; CDR3nt: TGCGCCAGCAGCTTCCGGGACCTGGGTGAAAAACTGTTTTTT; CDR3aa: CASSFRDLGEKLFF
v_gene: TRBV5-1; d_gene: TRBD1; j_gene: TRBJ2-7; abundance: -; CDR3nt: TGCGCCAGCAGCTTGGCGGGCCGGGACAGGGGGTCGCGGCAGTACTTC; CDR3aa: CASSLAGRDRGSRQYF
v_gene: TRBV2; d_gene: TRBD1; j_gene: TRBJ1-1; abundance: -; CDR3nt: TGTGCCAGCAGTCGACAGGGAGAAGGCACTGAAGCTTTCTTT; CDR3aa: CASSRQGEGTEAFF
v_gene: TRBV11-2; d_gene: TRBD2; j_gene: TRBJ2-1; abundance: -; CDR3nt: TGTGCCAGCAGCCGGAGCGGGACCCTCTACAATGAGCAGTTCTTC; CDR3aa: CASSRSGTLYNEQFF
v_gene: TRBV10-2; d_gene: -; j_gene: TRBJ1-5; abundance: -; CDR3nt: TGCGCCAGCACCGTGGGGAATCAGCCCCAGCATTTT; CDR3aa: CASTVGNQPQHF
v_gene: TRBV18; d_gene: TRBD1; j_gene: TRBJ1-5; abundance: -; CDR3nt: TGTGCCAGCTCACCAACGGGGACAGGGCCTCAGCCCCAGCATTTT; CDR3aa: CASSPTGTGPQPQHF
v_gene: TRBV19; d_gene: TRBD2; j_gene: TRBJ2-1; abundance: -; CDR3nt: TGTGCCAGTAGTATTGCGTCGACTAGCGGTTATGAGCAGTTCTTC; CDR3aa: CASSIASTSGYEQFF
v_gene: TRBV30; d_gene: -; j_gene: TRBJ1-5; abundance: -; CDR3nt: TGTGCCTGGAGTGGAGGTGGGCAGCCCCAGCATTTT; CDR3aa: CAWSGGGQPQHF
v_gene: TRBV7-2; d_gene: -; j_gene: TRBJ1-2; abundance: -; CDR3nt: TGTGCCAGCAGCTTAGTGGGTGTAGGGGTGTCGGCCTATGGCTACACCTTC; CDR3aa: CASSLVGVGVSAYGYTF
v_gene: TRBV28; d_gene: -; j_gene: TRBJ1-2; abundance: -; CDR3nt: TGTGCCAGCAGCCTAGGACAGTACTATGGCTACACCTTC; CDR3aa: CASSLGQYYGYTF
v_gene: TRBV11-2; d_gene: TRBD2; j_gene: TRBJ2-3; abundance: -; CDR3nt: TGTGCCAGCAGCCCCCGGACTAGCGGGAGGGTCACAGATACGCAGTATTTT; CDR3aa: CASSPRTSGRVTDTQYF
v_gene: TRBV7-2; d_gene: -; j_gene: TRBJ2-2; abundance: -; CDR3nt: TGTGCCAGCAGCTTAGTGGGCAGGGTTGCCACCGGGGAGCTGTTTTTT; CDR3aa: CASSLVGRVATGELFF
v_gene: TRBV7-6; d_gene: -; j_gene: TRBJ1-5; abundance: -; CDR3nt: TGTGCCAGCAGCCCGGACAGCTTAAATCAGCCCCAGCATTTT; CDR3aa: CASSPDSLNQPQHF
v_gene: TRBV13; d_gene: TRBD1; j_gene: TRBJ2-3; abundance: -; CDR3nt: TGTGCCAGCAGCTCCCCCGTGACAGGGGTCCTTTATACGCAGTATTTT; CDR3aa: CASSSPVTGVLYTQYF
v_gene: TRBV11-2; d_gene: TRBD2; j_gene: TRBJ2-7; abundance: -; CDR3nt: TGTGCCAGCAGCCGAAAGCCCTTGGGACTAGCGGTTTATTACGAGCAGTACTTC; CDR3aa: CASSRKPLGLAVYYEQYF
v_gene: TRBV7-9; d_gene: TRBD1; j_gene: TRBJ2-3; abundance: -; CDR3nt: TGTGCCAGCAGCTTAGACCGGACAGGGGACCCGCAGTATTTT; CDR3aa: CASSLDRTGDPQYF
v_gene: TRBV5-8; d_gene: -; j_gene: TRBJ1-2; abundance: -; CDR3nt: TGTGCCAGCAGCTTGACCCTCGGCTACACCTTC; CDR3aa: CASSLTLGYTF
v_gene: TRBV7-7; d_gene: -; j_gene: TRBJ2-5; abundance: -; CDR3nt: TGTGCCAGCAGCCTCGGCGGAGGGGAGACCCAGTACTTC; CDR3aa: CASSLGGGETQYF
v_gene: TRBV7-8; d_gene: -; j_gene: TRBJ2-5; abundance: once; CDR3nt: TGTGCCAGCAGCTTAGGAGGGGCAGGGGAGACCCAGTACTTC; CDR3aa: CASSLGGAGETQYF
v_gene: TRBV5-1; d_gene: -; j_gene: TRBJ2-5; abundance: -; CDR3nt: TGCGCCAGCGCTCTCGGGCAGGCGGTCCAAGAGACCCAGTACTTC; CDR3aa: CASALGQAVQETQYF
v_gene: TRBV5-1; d_gene: -; j_gene: TRBJ1-1; abundance: -; CDR3nt: TGCGCCAGCAGCTCGTTGTCCGGTACGGCGTATTCTGAAGCTTTCTTT; CDR3aa: CASSSLSGTAYSEAFF